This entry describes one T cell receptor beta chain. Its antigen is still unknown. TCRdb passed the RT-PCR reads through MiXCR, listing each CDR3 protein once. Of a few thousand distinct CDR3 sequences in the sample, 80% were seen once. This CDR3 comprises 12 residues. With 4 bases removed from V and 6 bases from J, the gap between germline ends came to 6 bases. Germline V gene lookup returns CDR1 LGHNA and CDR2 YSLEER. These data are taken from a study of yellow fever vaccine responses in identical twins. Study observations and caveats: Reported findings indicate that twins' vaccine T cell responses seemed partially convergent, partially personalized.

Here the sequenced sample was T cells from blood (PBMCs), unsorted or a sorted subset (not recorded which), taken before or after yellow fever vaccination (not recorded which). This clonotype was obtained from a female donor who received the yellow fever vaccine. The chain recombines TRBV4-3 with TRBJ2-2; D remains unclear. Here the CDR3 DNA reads TGCGCCAGCAGCCCCCTGGCCGGGGAGCTGTTTTTT. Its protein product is CASSPLAGELFF.